The sequence of this T cell receptor beta chain was determined in a study of type 1 regulatory T cells. Study-level background: This in vitro CD4 product, T-allo10, is enriched for Tr1 cells and alloantigen-specific.

Worth noting for this clonotype: What it binds is not known.

T-allo10 cells from the graft donor were described as anergic, host-alloantigen-specific, and alloantigen-specific suppressors. TCRdb independently ran MiXCR on the reads; one entry per CDR3 protein. The data hold 60,000 to 80,000 distinct CDR3 sequences, with roughly 60% observed a single time. J gave up 4 bases and V 5 bases, and 16 bases lay outside the gene matches. The CDR3 is 17 amino acids. The V gene's germline CDR1 is SGHAT and CDR2 FQNNGV. The receptor comes from a human donor in good health. The rearrangement links TRBV11-2 to TRBJ2-5; 7 nucleotides line up with TRBD1. Specimen: cultured T cells, either the whole culture or a sorted T cell fraction (not recorded which). The subset was: Tr1-enriched cell product generated in vitro against host alloantigens. The CDR3 sequence is CASSPRGTEMARETQYF. The CDR3 nucleotides read TGTGCCAGCAGCCCTAGGGGGACAGAGATGGCCCGAGAGACCCAGTACTTC.